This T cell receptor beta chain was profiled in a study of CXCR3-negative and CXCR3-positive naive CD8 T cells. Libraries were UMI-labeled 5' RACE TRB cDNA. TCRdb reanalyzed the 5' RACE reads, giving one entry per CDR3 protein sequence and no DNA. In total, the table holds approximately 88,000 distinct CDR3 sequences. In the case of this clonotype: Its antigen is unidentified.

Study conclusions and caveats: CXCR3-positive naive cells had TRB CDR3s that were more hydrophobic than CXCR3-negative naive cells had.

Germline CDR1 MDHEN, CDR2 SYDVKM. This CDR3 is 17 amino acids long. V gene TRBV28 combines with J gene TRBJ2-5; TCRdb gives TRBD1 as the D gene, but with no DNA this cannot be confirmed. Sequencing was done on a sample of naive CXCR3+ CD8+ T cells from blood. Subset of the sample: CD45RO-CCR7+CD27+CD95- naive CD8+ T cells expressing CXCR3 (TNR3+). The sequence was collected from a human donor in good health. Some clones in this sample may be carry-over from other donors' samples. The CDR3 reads CASSFATGRLPQETQYF.